The 14 T cell receptor beta chains below all came from one sample that was sequenced in a study of T cells in Graves' hyperthyroidism and ophthalmopathy. The investigators amplified TCR beta CDR3 regions from RNA transcripts. The study used the HTBI primer set for a first-round RT-PCR of the TCR CDR3. MiXCR, run by TCRdb on the multiplex PCR reads, gives a single entry per CDR3 protein. The sample holds some 500,000 distinct CDR3 sequences, about 15% seen once. Source material: blood. All receptors derive from a woman aged 18-29 years with Graves' hyperthyroidism.

At least ten counts were recorded for this clonotype. The chain employs TRBV2 and TRBJ2-2; 10 bases fit TRBD2. There are 15 residues in the CDR3. The germline gives CDR1 SNHLY, CDR2 FYNNEI. The trim removed 5 bases at V and 8 bases at J, leaving 8 bases unmatched. The CDR3 DNA follows: TGTGCCAGCAGTCGGCTAGCGGGAGCCCCAGGGGAGCTGTTTTTT. It encodes CASSRLAGAPGELFF.

V is TRBV7-9 and J is TRBJ1-1, with 8 bases fitting TRBD1. V was pared by 11 bases and J by 3 bases, with 8 bases of the junction left unmatched. The CDR3 extends over 13 amino acids. Germline-derived CDR1 and CDR2 are SEHNR and FQNEAQ (reference sequence). CDR3 residues: CAARQGWDTEAFF. The DNA of the CDR3 is TGTGCCGCACGACAGGGGTGGGACACTGAAGCTTTCTTT.

This clonotype was seen many times. J is TRBJ2-2 and V is TRBV12-3 or TRBV12-4; 10 nucleotides agree with TRBD2. J gave up 7 bases and V 3 bases, and 14 bases lay outside the gene matches. CDR3 length: 18 amino acids. The CDR3 here is CASSFLAGARGRSGELFF. The DNA of the CDR3 is TGTGCCAGCAGTTTTCTAGCGGGGGCCCGAGGGCGGAGCGGGGAGCTGTTTTTT.

This clonotype showed up many times. V is TRBV7-9 and J is TRBJ1-1, with unresolved D. Per germline, CDR1 SEHNR and CDR2 FQNEAQ (reference sequence). The CDR3 is 15 residues long. V gave up 4 bases and J gave up 2 bases, with 14 bases separating them. The CDR3 coding sequence is TGTGCCAGCAGCTCTTCTGGAGGCAAAAACACTGAAGCTTTCTTT. Encoded protein: CASSSSGGKNTEAFF.

This clonotype was counted at least ten times. The chain joins TRBV6-1 to TRBJ1-2; D is ambiguous. The germline gives CDR1 MNHNS, CDR2 SASEGT. V lost 6 bases to trimming and J lost 2 bases, with 7 bases between them. CDR3 size: 12 residues. As DNA, the CDR3 is TGTGCCAGCAGCGCCCTAAACTATGGCTACACCTTC. It specifies CASSALNYGYTF.

This clonotype was counted many times. V usage is TRBV2 and J usage is TRBJ2-4; D is undetermined. The germline V gene encodes CDR1 SNHLY and CDR2 FYNNEI. The ends were cut back, 6 bases at V and 0 bases at J, with 15 bases in the middle. This CDR3 spans 16 amino acids. DNA of the CDR3: TGTGCCAGCAGACCCGACGACACCCTAGCCAAAAACATTCAGTACTTC. Translating gives CASRPDDTLAKNIQYF.

This chain links TRBV20-1 with TRBJ1-2; TRBD1 matches at 12 bases. The germline V gene encodes CDR1 DFQATT and CDR2 SNEGSKA (reference sequence). The CDR3 is 15 amino acids. Germline trimming cut 1 base from V and 8 bases from J; bases unmatched to any gene: 8. For the CDR3, the DNA is TGCAGTGCTAGAGCAACCGGGACAGGGGGCGTCGGCTACACCTTC. It codes for CSARATGTGGVGYTF.

V usage is TRBV25-1 and J usage is TRBJ2-1; 11 bases match TRBD1. V lost 8 bases to trimming and J lost 7 bases; unmatched junction nucleotides: 4. The CDR3 loop spans 13 amino acids. Germline V gene lookup returns CDR1 MGHDK and CDR2 SYGVNS. The CDR3 loop reads CASLDRGRNEQFF. CDR3 sequence (DNA): TGTGCCAGCCTGGACAGGGGGCGAAATGAGCAGTTCTTC.

This clonotype was seen only a few times. The V call is TRBV20-1, the J call TRBJ2-2; TRBD2 is a possible D gene (6 bases). Looked up from germline, CDR1 is DFQATT and CDR2 is SNEGSKA (reference sequence). The CDR3 runs 13 residues. Trimming shortened V by 6 bases and J by 1 base, and 9 bases separated the two germline ends. The CDR3 DNA is TGCAGTGCCGGGGGAGAGAACACCGGGGAGCTGTTTTTT. It translates to CSAGGENTGELFF.

This clonotype was counted only a few times. The V call is TRBV6-1, the J call TRBJ1-5, with 10 bases lining up with TRBD1. V lost 6 bases and J lost 0; bases outside the gene matches: 5. The CDR3 has 16 amino acids. The germline V gene has CDR1 MNHNS and CDR2 SASEGT. In DNA form, the CDR3 reads TGTGCCAGCAGACCCGGGACAGGGGTTAGCAATCAGCCCCAGCATTTT. Its translation is CASRPGTGVSNQPQHF.

Many counts were recorded for this clonotype. The chain uses TRBV18 and TRBJ1-2; D call uncertain. The CDR3 sequence is 13 residues long. The V end lost 0 bases, the J end lost 4 bases, and 6 bases lay between the germline ends. In germline, CDR1 is KGHSH, CDR2 LQKENI. CDR3 nucleotides: TGTGCCAGCTCACCACCGGGGTTCTATGGCTACACCTTC. Translated: CASSPPGFYGYTF.

This clonotype was seen many times. The chain joins TRBV19 to TRBJ1-2, with 7 bases lining up with TRBD1. The V segment lost 11 bases and the J segment 0 bases; nucleotides outside the gene matches: 9. Germline V gene sequence: CDR1 LNHDA, CDR2 SQIVND (reference sequence). CDR3 size: 14 residues. The chain's CDR3 is CAARQGGANYGYTF. CDR3 DNA: TGTGCCGCCCGTCAGGGGGGAGCTAACTATGGCTACACCTTC.

The chain links TRBV19 to TRBJ1-5; D might be TRBD1 (5 bases). The germline V gene has CDR1 LNHDA and CDR2 SQIVND (reference sequence). V lost 0 bases to trimming and J lost 0 bases, with 9 bases between them. The CDR3 length is 16 residues. The CDR3 protein is CASSIEGDYSNQPQHF. CDR3 in DNA: TGTGCCAGTAGTATAGAGGGGGACTATAGCAATCAGCCCCAGCATTTT.

The sample holds many counts of this clonotype. For the CDR3, the DNA is TGCGCCAGCAGCCAGAAAACTAACTATGGCTACACCTTC. Encoded protein: CASSQKTNYGYTF. The chain uses TRBV4-1 and TRBJ1-2; D is undetermined. V dropped 3 bases and J dropped 0 bases, with 5 bases sitting between them. This CDR3 has 13 residues. Germline lookup yields CDR1 MGHRA and CDR2 YSYEKL.